This T cell receptor beta chain was recovered during a study of T cells in Graves' hyperthyroidism and ophthalmopathy. Across the whole study: At initial diagnosis, before any treatment had begun, peripheral blood was obtained.

This clonotype was counted many times. The CDR3 regions of TCR beta were amplified from RNA transcripts. HTBI primers were used for first-round RT-PCR of the TCR CDR3. From the multiplex PCR reads, TCRdb called clonotypes with MiXCR, one entry per CDR3 protein. The sample yields around 520,000 distinct CDR3 sequences, approximately 15% seen once. The germline gives CDR1 SGHAT, CDR2 FQNNGV. Trimming pared 1 base from V and 4 bases from J, leaving 8 bases between. The CDR3 spans 13 residues. Approximately 10 ml of fresh peripheral blood supplied the PBMCs. The specimen was blood. This clonotype originated in a young woman with Graves' hyperthyroidism. This chain links TRBV11-2 with TRBJ2-7; D ambiguous. The CDR3 sequence is CASSLGDRYEQYF. Here the CDR3 DNA reads TGTGCCAGCAGCTTAGGCGACCGATACGAGCAGTACTTC. Variable domain in full (rest from reference TRBV11-2 and TRBJ2-7): EAGVAQSPRYKIIEKRQSVAFWCNPISGHATLYWYQQILGQGPKLLIQFQNNGVVDDSQLPKDRFSAERLKGVDSTLKIQPAKLEDSAVYLCASSLGDRYEQYFGPGTRLTVT.